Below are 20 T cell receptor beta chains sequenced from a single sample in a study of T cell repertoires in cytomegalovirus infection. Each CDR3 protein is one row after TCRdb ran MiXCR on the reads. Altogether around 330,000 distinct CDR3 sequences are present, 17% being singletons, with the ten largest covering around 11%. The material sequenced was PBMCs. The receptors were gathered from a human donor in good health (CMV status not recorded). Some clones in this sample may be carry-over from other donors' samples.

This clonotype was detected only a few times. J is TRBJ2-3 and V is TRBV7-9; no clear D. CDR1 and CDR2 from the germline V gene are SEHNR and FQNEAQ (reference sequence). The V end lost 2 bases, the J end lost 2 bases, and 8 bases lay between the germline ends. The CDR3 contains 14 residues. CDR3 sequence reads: CASSLRQDTDTQYF. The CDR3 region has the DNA TGTGCCAGCAGCTTAAGGCAAGACACAGATACGCAGTATTTT.

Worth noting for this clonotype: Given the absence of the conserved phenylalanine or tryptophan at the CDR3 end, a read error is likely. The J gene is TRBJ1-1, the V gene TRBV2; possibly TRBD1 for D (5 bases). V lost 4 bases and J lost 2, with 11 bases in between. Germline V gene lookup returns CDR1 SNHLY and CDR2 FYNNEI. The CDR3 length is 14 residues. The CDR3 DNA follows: TGTGCCAGCAGTGTTGAGGGGTATAACACTGAAGCTTTCCTT. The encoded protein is CASSVEGYNTEAFL.

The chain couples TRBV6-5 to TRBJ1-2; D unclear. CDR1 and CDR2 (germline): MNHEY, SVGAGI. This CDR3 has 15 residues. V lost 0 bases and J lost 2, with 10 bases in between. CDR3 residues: CASSYSINGNYGYTF. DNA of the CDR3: TGTGCCAGCAGTTACTCAATCAACGGGAACTATGGCTACACCTTC.

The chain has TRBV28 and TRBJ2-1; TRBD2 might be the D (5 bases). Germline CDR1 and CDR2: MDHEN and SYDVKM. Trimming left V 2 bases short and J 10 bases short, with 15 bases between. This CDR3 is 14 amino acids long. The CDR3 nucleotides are TGTGCCAGCAGTTTAAATAGGGTAGGAGGCGAGCAGTTCTTC. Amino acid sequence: CASSLNRVGGEQFF.

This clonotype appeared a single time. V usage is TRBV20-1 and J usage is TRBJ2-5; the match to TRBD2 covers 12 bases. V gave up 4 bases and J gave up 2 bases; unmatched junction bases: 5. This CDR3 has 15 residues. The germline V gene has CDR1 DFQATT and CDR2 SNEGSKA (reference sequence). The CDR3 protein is CSAILAGGTQETQYF. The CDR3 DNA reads TGCAGTGCTATACTAGCGGGGGGAACACAAGAGACCCAGTACTTC.

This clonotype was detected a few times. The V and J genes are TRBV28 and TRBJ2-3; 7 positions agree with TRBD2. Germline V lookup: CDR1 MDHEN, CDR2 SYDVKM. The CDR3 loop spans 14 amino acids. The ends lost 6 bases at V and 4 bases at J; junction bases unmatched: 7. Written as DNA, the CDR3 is TGTGCCAGCAGGGCCTCGGGGAGGGCAGATACGCAGTATTTT. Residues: CASRASGRADTQYF.

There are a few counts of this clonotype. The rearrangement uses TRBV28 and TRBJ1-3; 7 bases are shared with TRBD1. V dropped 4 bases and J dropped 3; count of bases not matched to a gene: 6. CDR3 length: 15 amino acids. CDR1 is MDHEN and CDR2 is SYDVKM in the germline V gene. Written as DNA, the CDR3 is TGTGCCAGCAGTTCCATGGGACAGTTTGGAAACACCATATATTTT. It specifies CASSSMGQFGNTIYF.

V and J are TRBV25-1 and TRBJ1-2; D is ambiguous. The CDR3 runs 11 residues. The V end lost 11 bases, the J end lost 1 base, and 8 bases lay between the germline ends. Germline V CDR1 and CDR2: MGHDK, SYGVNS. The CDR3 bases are TGTGCCCCTGATATTAACTATGGCTACACCTTC. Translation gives CAPDINYGYTF.

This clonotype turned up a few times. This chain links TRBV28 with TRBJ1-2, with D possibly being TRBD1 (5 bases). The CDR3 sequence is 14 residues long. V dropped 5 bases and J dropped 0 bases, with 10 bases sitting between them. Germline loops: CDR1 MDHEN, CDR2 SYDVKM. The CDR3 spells CASSTGAANYGYTF. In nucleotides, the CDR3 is TGTGCCAGCAGTACAGGCGCAGCTAACTATGGCTACACCTTC.

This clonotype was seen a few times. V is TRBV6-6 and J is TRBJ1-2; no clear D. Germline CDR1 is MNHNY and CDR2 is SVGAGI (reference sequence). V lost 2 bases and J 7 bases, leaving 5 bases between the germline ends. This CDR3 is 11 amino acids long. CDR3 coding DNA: TGTGCCAGCAGTTACATGAGTGGCTACACCTTC. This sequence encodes CASSYMSGYTF.

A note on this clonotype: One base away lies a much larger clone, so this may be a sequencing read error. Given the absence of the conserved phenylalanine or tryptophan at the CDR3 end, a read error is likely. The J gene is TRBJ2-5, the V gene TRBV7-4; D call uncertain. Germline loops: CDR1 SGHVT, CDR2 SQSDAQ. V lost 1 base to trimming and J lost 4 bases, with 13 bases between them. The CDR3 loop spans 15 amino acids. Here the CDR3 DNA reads TGTGCCAGCAGCTTAGATTGGGGAAAGTTAGAGACCCAGTACATC. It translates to CASSLDWGKLETQYI.

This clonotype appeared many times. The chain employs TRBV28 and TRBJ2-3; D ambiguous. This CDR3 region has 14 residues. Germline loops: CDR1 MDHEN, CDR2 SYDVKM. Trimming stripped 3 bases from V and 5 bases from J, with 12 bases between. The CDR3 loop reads CASSFWQLGDTQYF. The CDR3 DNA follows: TGTGCCAGCAGTTTTTGGCAGCTGGGAGATACGCAGTATTTT.

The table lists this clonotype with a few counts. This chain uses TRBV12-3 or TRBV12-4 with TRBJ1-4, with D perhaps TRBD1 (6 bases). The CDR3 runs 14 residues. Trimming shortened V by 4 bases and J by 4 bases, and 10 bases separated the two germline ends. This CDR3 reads CASSSRGFNEKLFF. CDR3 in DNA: TGTGCCAGCAGTTCCAGGGGCTTTAATGAAAAACTGTTTTTT.

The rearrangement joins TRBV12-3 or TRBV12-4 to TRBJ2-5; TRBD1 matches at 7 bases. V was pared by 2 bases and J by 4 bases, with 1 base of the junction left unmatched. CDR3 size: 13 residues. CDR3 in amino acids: CASSLYRGETQYF. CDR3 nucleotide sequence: TGTGCCAGCAGTTTATACAGGGGAGAGACCCAGTACTTC.

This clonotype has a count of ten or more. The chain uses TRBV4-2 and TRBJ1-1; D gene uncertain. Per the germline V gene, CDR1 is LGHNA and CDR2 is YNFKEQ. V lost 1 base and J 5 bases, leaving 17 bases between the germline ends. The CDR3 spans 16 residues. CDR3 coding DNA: TGTGCCAGCAGCCAAGCGGTACCGAGGAAGAATACTGAAGCTTTCTTT. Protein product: CASSQAVPRKNTEAFF.

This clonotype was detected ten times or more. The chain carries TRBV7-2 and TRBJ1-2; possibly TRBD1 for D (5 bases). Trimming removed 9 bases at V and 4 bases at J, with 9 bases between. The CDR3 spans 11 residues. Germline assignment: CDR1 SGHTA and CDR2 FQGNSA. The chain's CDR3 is CASVGAYGYTF. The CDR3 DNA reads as TGTGCCAGTGTCGGGGCCTATGGCTACACCTTC.

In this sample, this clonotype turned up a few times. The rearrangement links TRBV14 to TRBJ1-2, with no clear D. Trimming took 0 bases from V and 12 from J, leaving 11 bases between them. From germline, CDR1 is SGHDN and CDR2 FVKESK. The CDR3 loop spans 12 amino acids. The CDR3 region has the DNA TGTGCCAGCAGCCAAGACGAGGGAGGGCACACCTTC. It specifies CASSQDEGGHTF.

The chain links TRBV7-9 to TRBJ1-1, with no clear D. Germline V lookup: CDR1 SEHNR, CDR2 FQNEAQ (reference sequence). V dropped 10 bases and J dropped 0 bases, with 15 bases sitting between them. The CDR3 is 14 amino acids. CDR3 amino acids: CATDPSEVNTEAFF. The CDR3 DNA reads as TGTGCCACCGACCCTTCCGAGGTGAACACTGAAGCTTTCTTT.

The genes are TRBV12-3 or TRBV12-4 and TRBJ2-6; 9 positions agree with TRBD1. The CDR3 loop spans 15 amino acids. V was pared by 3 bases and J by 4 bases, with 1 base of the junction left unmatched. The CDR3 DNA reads TGTGCCAGCAGTTTTACAGGGGGCGGGGCCAACGTCCTGACTTTC. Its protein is CASSFTGGGANVLTF.

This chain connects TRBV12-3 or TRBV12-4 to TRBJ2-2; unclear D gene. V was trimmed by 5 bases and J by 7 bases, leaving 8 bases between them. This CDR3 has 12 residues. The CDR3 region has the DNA TGTGCCAGCAGTGAGGACGTCGGGGAGCTGTTTTTT. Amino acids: CASSEDVGELFF.